Sequencing of this TCR beta chain was carried out in a study of shared clonotypes between healthy human individuals. Study findings and constraints: Limited genetic and exposure-history diversity came from having few donors.

V shed 1 base and J shed 7 bases, with 11 bases lying between them. Germline V CDR1 and CDR2: LNHDA, SQIVND (reference sequence). This CDR3 comprises 15 residues. The assay used deep level. Produced via immunoSEQ multiplex PCR; TCRdb's table is partial and in-frame only. Of about 1 million clones listed, about 70% are singletons. This clone was detected many times. What it binds is not known. This chain uses TRBV19 with TRBJ1-6; D remains unclear. The receptor comes from a man aged 18-30 years in good health. What was sequenced was memory CD4+ T cells sorted from blood. Documented subset: CD45RA-negative fraction. The CDR3 sequence is CASSIGGPGNSPLHF. CDR3 nucleotides: TGTGCCAGTAGTATAGGAGGACCCGGGAATTCACCCCTCCACTTT. Together with reference TRBV19 and TRBJ1-6, the CDR3 gives the full variable domain: DGGITQSPKYLFRKEGQNVTLSCEQNLNHDAMYWYRQDPGQGLRLIYYSQIVNDFQKGDIAEGYSVSREKKESFPLTVTSAQKNPTAFYLCASSIGGPGNSPLHFGNGTRLTVT.